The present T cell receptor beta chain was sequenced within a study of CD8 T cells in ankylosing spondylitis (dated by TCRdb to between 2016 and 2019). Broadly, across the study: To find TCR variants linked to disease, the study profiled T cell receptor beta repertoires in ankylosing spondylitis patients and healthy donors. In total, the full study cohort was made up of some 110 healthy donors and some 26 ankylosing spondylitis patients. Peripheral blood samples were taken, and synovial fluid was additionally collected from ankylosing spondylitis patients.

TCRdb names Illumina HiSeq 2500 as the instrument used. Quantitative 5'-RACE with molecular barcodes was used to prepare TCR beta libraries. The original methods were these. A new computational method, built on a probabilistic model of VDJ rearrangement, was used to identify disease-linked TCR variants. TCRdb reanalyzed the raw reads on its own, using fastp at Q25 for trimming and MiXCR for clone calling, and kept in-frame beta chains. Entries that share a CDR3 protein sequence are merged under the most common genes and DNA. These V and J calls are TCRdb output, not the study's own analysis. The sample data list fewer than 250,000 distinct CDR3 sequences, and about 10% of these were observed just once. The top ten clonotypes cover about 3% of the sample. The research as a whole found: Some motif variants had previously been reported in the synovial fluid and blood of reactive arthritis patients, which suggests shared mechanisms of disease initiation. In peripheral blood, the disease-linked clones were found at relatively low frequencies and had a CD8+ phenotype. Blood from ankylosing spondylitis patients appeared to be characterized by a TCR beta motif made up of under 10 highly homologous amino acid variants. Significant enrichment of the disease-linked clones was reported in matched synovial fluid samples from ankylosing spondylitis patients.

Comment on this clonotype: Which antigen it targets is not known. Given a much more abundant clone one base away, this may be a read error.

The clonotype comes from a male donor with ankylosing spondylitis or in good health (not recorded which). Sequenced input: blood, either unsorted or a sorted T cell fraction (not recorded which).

The bases read TGTGTCAGCAGCCAAGAGTCAACGGTGAATGGCTACACCTTC. Translation gives CVSSQESTVNGYTF. The chain is assembled from TRBV4-2 and TRBJ1-2; the D gene lacks a confident call. From the cysteine up to the phenylalanine, the CDR3 has a length of 14 residues. Only the CDR3 DNA stays, 42 bases, in frame from base 1. As encoded in the germline V gene, CDR1 is LGHNA while CDR2 is YNFKEQ.